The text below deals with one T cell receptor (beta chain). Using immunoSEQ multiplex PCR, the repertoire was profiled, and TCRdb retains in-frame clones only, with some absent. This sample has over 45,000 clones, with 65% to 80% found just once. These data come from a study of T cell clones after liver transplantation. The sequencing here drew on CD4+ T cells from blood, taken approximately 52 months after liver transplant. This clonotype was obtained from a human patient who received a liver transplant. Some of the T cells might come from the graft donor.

The chain's CDR3 is CASSLAGRGLSGNTIYF. CDR3 DNA sequence: TGTGCCAGCAGTTTGGCGGGCAGGGGCCTCTCTGGAAACACCATATATTTT. The V call is TRBV28, the J call TRBJ1-3, with D perhaps matching TRBD1 (6 bases). Looked up from germline, CDR1 is MDHEN and CDR2 is SYDVKM. Trimming removed 3 bases from V and 0 bases from J, with 15 bases in between. CDR3 length: 17 residues.